This T cell receptor (beta chain) was obtained from a study of T cells in Graves' hyperthyroidism and ophthalmopathy. This CDR3 is 15 amino acids long. V gave up 3 bases and J gave up 0 bases, with 11 bases separating them. The germline CDR1 and CDR2 sequences are SGHRS and YFSETQ. The sample holds many counts of this clonotype. The antigen is undetermined. Absent ophthalmopathy progression within 18 months defined stable Graves' hyperthyroidism. Patients aged 18 to 65 had newly diagnosed hyperthyroidism of under 2 months' duration. TCR beta CDR3 regions were amplified from RNA transcripts. HTBI primers were used for first-round RT-PCR of the TCR CDR3. TCRdb ran MiXCR on the multiplex PCR reads and lists one entry per CDR3 protein. In the table there are 300,000 or so distinct CDR3 sequences, around a sixth of which are singletons. Study results and caveats: Blood samples included most of the expanded thyroid clonotypes exceeding 0.001.

The TCR comes from a woman between 50 and 59 years old with Graves' hyperthyroidism. The genes are TRBV5-1 and TRBJ2-3; the D gene is possibly TRBD2 (6 bases). Sequencing was done on a sample of blood. This CDR3 reads CASSSSGSSTDTQYF. CDR3 bases: TGCGCCAGCAGCTCCAGCGGGTCCAGCACAGATACGCAGTATTTT.